The following is a T cell receptor beta chain sequence with its context. Its antigen is undetermined. Primers: 60 Vbeta forward and 13 Jbeta reverse. Repertoires were generated with immunoSEQ multiplex PCR, while TCRdb's copy carries only in-frame clones and drops some. The sample comprises about 190,000 clones, approximately 84% of which are singletons, and around 4% rests with the top ten. CDR3 size: 15 residues. Losses at the gene ends were 0 bases for V and 10 bases for J; bases not matched to a gene: 2. Germline V gives CDR1 MNHEY, CDR2 SVGAGI. The data stem from a study of cytomegalovirus exposure and HLA in healthy donors. Overall study results and limits: Earlier analysis looked at TCR beta V segments, and most were productive about 90% or about 30% of the time.

The rearrangement uses TRBV6-5 and TRBJ1-6; 11 bases map to TRBD1. The receptor was isolated from a man aged 45-65 years in good health and CMV-seronegative. The sequenced sample was PBMCs. The CDR3 DNA sequence: TGTGCCAGCAGTTACTCGGGGACAGGGGGATCACCCCTCCACTTT. It encodes CASSYSGTGGSPLHF.